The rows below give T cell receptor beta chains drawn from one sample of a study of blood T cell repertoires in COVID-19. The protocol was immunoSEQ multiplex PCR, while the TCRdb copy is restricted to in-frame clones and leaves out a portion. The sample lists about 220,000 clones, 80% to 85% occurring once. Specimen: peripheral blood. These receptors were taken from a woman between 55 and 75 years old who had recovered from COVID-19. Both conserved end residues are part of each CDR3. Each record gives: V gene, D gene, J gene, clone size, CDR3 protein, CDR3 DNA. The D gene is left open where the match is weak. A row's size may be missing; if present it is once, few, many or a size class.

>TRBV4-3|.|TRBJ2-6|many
CASSQEAGLSGANVLTF
TGCGCCAGCAGCCAAGAGGCAGGCCTCTCTGGGGCCAACGTCCTGACTTTC
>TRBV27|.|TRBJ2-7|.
CASSVPGSEQYF
TGTGCCAGCAGTGTACCAGGGTCCGAGCAGTACTTC
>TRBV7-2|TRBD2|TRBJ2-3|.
CASSSGLAGGESDTQYF
TGTGCCAGCAGCTCCGGACTAGCGGGGGGGGAATCCGATACGCAGTATTTT
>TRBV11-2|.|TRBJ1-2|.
CASSLRGWGGYTF
TGTGCCAGCAGCTTACGGGGGTGGGGTGGCTACACCTTC
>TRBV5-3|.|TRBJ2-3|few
CARSRPVFRTDTQYF
TGTGCCAGAAGCCGTCCAGTCTTTCGCACAGATACGCAGTATTTT
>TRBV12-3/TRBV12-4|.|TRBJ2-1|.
CASSPSRGEQFF
TGTGCCAGCAGTCCGTCTCGCGGGGAGCAGTTCTTC
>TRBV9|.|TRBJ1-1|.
CASSPGHTYTEAFF
TGTGCCAGCAGCCCGGGACATACGTACACTGAAGCTTTCTTT
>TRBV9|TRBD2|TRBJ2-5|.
CASSVGLAGGETQYF
TGTGCCAGCAGCGTAGGACTAGCGGGGGGAGAGACCCAGTACTTC
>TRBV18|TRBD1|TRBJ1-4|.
CASSPFFLGQGTEKLFF
TGTGCCAGCTCACCATTTTTCCTCGGACAGGGGACTGAAAAACTGTTTTTT
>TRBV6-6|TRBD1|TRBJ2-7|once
CASSYLGQYYEQYF
TGTGCCAGCAGTTACCTGGGACAGTACTACGAGCAGTACTTC
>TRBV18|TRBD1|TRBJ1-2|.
CASSQLAGGVYGYTF
TGTGCCAGCTCACAACTCGCAGGGGGCGTCTATGGCTACACCTTC
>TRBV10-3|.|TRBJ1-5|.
CATAGVDRSNQPQHF
TGTGCCACCGCGGGAGTGGACAGAAGCAATCAGCCCCAGCATTTT
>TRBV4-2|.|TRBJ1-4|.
CASSQGTGSSDEKLFF
TGTGCCAGCAGCCAAGGTACTGGGTCTAGCGATGAAAAACTGTTTTTT
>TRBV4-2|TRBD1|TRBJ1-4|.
CASSQQTGSATNEKLFF
TGTGCCAGCAGCCAGCAGACAGGGAGTGCAACTAATGAAAAACTGTTTTTT
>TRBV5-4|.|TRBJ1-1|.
CASSLAPLTNTEAFF
TGTGCCAGCAGCTTGGCCCCACTCACGAACACTGAAGCTTTCTTT
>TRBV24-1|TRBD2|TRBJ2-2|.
CATSDPRGDQTGELFF
TGTGCCACCAGTGATCCCCGGGGGGATCAGACCGGGGAGCTGTTTTTT
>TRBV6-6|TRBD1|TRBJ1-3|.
CASNLGQGGNTIYF
TGTGCCAGCAATCTCGGACAGGGTGGAAACACCATATATTTT
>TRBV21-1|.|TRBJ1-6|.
CASSKDGDRADSPLHF
TGTGCCAGCAGCAAAGACGGGGACAGGGCGGATTCACCCCTCCACTTT
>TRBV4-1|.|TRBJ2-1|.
CASSRGGDYNEQFF
TGCGCCAGCAGCCGCGGCGGGGACTACAATGAGCAGTTCTTC
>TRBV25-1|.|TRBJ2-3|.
CASSQGSTDTQYF
TGTGCCAGCAGTCAGGGGAGCACAGATACGCAGTATTTT